Presented here are 20 T cell receptor beta chains from one specimen sequenced in a study of T cell responses to AZD1222 COVID-19 vaccine. Assay: immunoSEQ multiplex PCR; the TCRdb copy retains only in-frame clones and omits some. The table has 180,000 or so clones, over 85% seen once. This specimen was peripheral blood, taken 28 days after the second dose of the MenACWY control vaccine. The receptors were sampled from an adult who received the MenACWY meningococcal vaccine as a control.

The chain links TRBV19 to TRBJ2-2, with D perhaps TRBD2 (6 bases). The germline gives CDR1 LNHDA, CDR2 SQIVND (reference sequence). V lost 9 bases and J lost 1, with 15 bases in between. The CDR3 is 15 residues long. The CDR3 DNA sequence: TGTGCCAGCTCTGATCGGGGGAGGAACACCGGGGAGCTGTTTTTT. Its translation is CASSDRGRNTGELFF.

This clone was seen only once. V is TRBV19 and J is TRBJ1-5, with TRBD1 as a possible D gene (5 bases). Germline V lookup: CDR1 LNHDA, CDR2 SQIVND (reference sequence). The CDR3 covers 15 residues. V was clipped by 7 bases and J by 0 bases, with 13 bases between them. The CDR3 reads CASTVDSHSNQPQHF. The CDR3, as DNA: TGTGCCAGTACCGTTGACAGTCATAGCAATCAGCCCCAGCATTTT. The variable domain in full, with the rest retrieved from reference TRBV19 and TRBJ1-5, is DGGITQSPKYLFRKEGQNVTLSCEQNLNHDAMYWYRQDPGQGLRLIYYSQIVNDFQKGDIAEGYSVSREKKESFPLTVTSAQKNPTAFYLCASTVDSHSNQPQHFGDGTRLSIL.

The J gene is TRBJ2-2, the V gene TRBV5-8; D gene uncertain. In germline, CDR1 is SGHTS, CDR2 YDEGEE. CDR3 length: 14 residues. V gave up 5 bases and J gave up 4 bases, with 12 bases separating them. CDR3 DNA sequence: TGTGCCAGCAGTTCGGGCCAAATCACCGGGGAGCTGTTTTTT. Translating gives CASSSGQITGELFF.

The chain joins TRBV12-5 to TRBJ1-2, with 10 bases fitting TRBD1. There are 14 residues in the CDR3. Unmatched junction bases numbered 8, after V lost 7 bases and J lost 6 bases. The V gene's germline CDR1 is LGHNT and CDR2 FRNRAP. The CDR3 nucleotides are TGTGCTAGTGCTCATCCCGGGACAGGGGATGGCTACACCTTC. Amino acids: CASAHPGTGDGYTF.

The chain uses TRBV30 and TRBJ1-2; 8 nucleotides agree with TRBD1. V was pared by 0 bases and J by 2 bases, with 14 bases of the junction left unmatched. There are 18 residues in the CDR3. Germline-derived CDR1 and CDR2 are GTSNPN and SVGIG (reference sequence). The CDR3 region has the DNA TGTGCCTGGAGTGTAGGGGCAGGGGGCGCGGGATTCAACTATGGCTACACCTTC. Translating it yields CAWSVGAGGAGFNYGYTF. Combining the CDR3 with reference TRBV30 and TRBJ1-2 gives the whole variable domain SQTIHQWPATLVQPVGSPLSLECTVEGTSNPNLYWYRQAAGRGLQLLFYSVGIGQISSEVPQNLSASRPQDRQFILSSKKLLLSDSGFYLCAWSVGAGGAGFNYGYTFGSGTRLTVV.

V usage is TRBV27 and J usage is TRBJ2-2; unclear D gene. With 3 bases removed from V and 5 bases from J, the gap between germline ends came to 10 bases. The CDR3 extends over 14 amino acids. Germline CDR1 reads MNHEY; CDR2 reads SMNVEV (reference sequence). The chain's CDR3 is CASSFRQKTGELFF. In DNA, the CDR3 is TGTGCCAGCAGTTTTCGCCAGAAAACCGGGGAGCTGTTTTTT.

This chain uses TRBV3-1 (or the pseudogene TRBV3-2) with TRBJ2-5; D remains ambiguous. The V and J ends lost 3 bases and 5 bases respectively, with 7 bases between them. The CDR3 totals 12 residues. CDR1 is LGHDT, CDR2 YNNKEL, per germline (reference sequence). For the CDR3, the DNA is TGTGCCAGCAGCCAGGGTTGGGAGACCCAGTACTTC. The encoded protein is CASSQGWETQYF.

V and J are TRBV13 and TRBJ1-3; D is unclear. Germline CDR1 PRHDT, CDR2 FYEKMQ (reference sequence). The CDR3 is 14 residues long. V lost 4 bases and J lost 0, with 7 bases in between. In DNA form, the CDR3 reads TGTGCCAGCAGCTCGACCCGCTCTGGAAACACCATATATTTT. Its protein product is CASSSTRSGNTIYF.

This rearrangement joins TRBV6-6 to TRBJ1-3; D is uncertain. CDR1 MNHNY and CDR2 SVGAGI come from the germline V gene (reference sequence). CDR3 length: 15 residues. Deletions cut 0 bases from V and 0 bases from J, with 6 bases between. CDR3 DNA sequence: TGTGCCAGCAGTTACTCCCCCGGCTCTGGAAACACCATATATTTT. Its translation: CASSYSPGSGNTIYF.

The chain combines TRBV28 with TRBJ1-5; D might be TRBD1 (5 bases). This CDR3 spans 19 amino acids. The V end lost 3 bases, the J end lost 0 bases, and 21 bases lay between the germline ends. Germline CDR1 and CDR2: MDHEN and SYDVKM. The CDR3 loop reads CASSFYGFRGRYSNQPQHF. DNA for the CDR3: TGTGCCAGCAGTTTTTATGGGTTCCGGGGCAGGTATAGCAATCAGCCCCAGCATTTT.

The chain uses TRBV6-5 and TRBJ1-5; D call uncertain. V dropped 6 bases and J dropped 8 bases, with 17 bases sitting between them. This CDR3 has 14 amino acids. In germline, CDR1 is MNHEY, CDR2 SVGAGI. CDR3 in amino acids: CASSHSGSPEPQHF. CDR3 nucleotide sequence: TGTGCCAGCAGCCACTCGGGGTCCCCAGAGCCCCAGCATTTT.

The chain recombines TRBV7-9 with TRBJ1-1, with D possibly matching TRBD1 (5 bases). CDR3 length: 13 amino acids. Germline CDR1 is SEHNR and CDR2 is FQNEAQ (reference sequence). V lost 3 bases and J 4 bases, leaving 9 bases between the germline ends. Here the CDR3 reads CASSLGGTTEAFF. For the CDR3, the DNA is TGTGCCAGCAGCTTGGGGGGGACCACTGAAGCTTTCTTT.

The chain joins TRBV28 to TRBJ1-1, with a weak D call TRBD1 (5 bases). V was trimmed by 6 bases and J by 2 bases, leaving 7 bases between them. Germline V CDR1 and CDR2: MDHEN, SYDVKM. The CDR3 consists of 12 residues. The CDR3 DNA sequence: TGTGCCAGCAGCCGGGACAACACTGAAGCTTTCTTT. It is translated as CASSRDNTEAFF.

V is TRBV15 and J is TRBJ1-2, with a tentative D call TRBD1 (5 bases). The germline CDR1 and CDR2 sequences are LNHNV and YYDKDF (reference sequence). Trimming pared 0 bases from V and 2 bases from J, leaving 10 bases between. This CDR3 has 15 residues. In DNA, the CDR3 is TGTGCCACCAGCAGAGATCTGAGACAGAACTATGGCTACACCTTC. Translated: CATSRDLRQNYGYTF.

This chain joins TRBV4-1 and TRBJ1-2; 7 bases fit TRBD1. The CDR3 runs to 12 residues. Germline CDR1 MGHRA, CDR2 YSYEKL. V shed 4 bases and J 6 bases; nucleotides not matched to a gene: 2. The DNA of the CDR3 is TGCGCCAGCAGCCGCGGGACAGATGGCTACACCTTC. Amino acids: CASSRGTDGYTF.

DNA of the CDR3: TGCAGCGTTGTACCAGGGCCGGAGACCCAGTACTTC. It codes for CSVVPGPETQYF. The chain recombines TRBV29-1 with TRBJ2-5; tentative D call: TRBD1 (5 bases). Germline assignment: CDR1 SQVTM and CDR2 ANQGSEA. This CDR3 has 12 amino acids. Trimming took off 4 bases at V and 5 bases at J, with 11 bases between the two ends.

This chain joins TRBV7-9 and TRBJ2-3; D unclear. The ends were cut back, 4 bases at V and 6 bases at J, with 17 bases in the middle. Germline lookup yields CDR1 SEHNR and CDR2 FQNEAQ (reference sequence). This CDR3 is built from 15 residues. The DNA for the CDR3 is TGTGCCAGCAGCTCGTACGTGACGGTAGAGGATACGCAGTATTTT. Translation: CASSSYVTVEDTQYF.

The V gene is TRBV7-8, the J gene TRBJ1-1; D remains ambiguous. V was trimmed by 1 base and J by 0 bases, leaving 9 bases between them. This CDR3 region has 15 residues. Germline assignment: CDR1 SGHVS and CDR2 FQNEAQ. DNA for the CDR3: TGTGCCAGCAGCTTAGTGAGGCACTTGAACACTGAAGCTTTCTTT. Translated, it gives CASSLVRHLNTEAFF.

The CDR3 loop is CASSFGGALNTEAFF. The CDR3 DNA reads TGTGCCAGCAGCTTTGGGGGGGCCCTAAACACTGAAGCTTTCTTT. J is TRBJ1-1 and V is TRBV7-2; D might be TRBD1 (6 bases). Germline CDR1 reads SGHTA; CDR2 reads FQGNSA. CDR3 size: 15 residues. V lost 3 bases and J 2 bases, leaving 13 bases between the germline ends.

The CDR3 spells CATSRGDGTANYGYTF. The CDR3 DNA is TGTGCCACCAGCAGGGGTGATGGGACAGCTAACTATGGCTACACCTTC. The V gene is TRBV15, the J gene TRBJ1-2; 7 nucleotides agree with TRBD1. Germline V lookup: CDR1 LNHNV, CDR2 YYDKDF (reference sequence). This CDR3 comprises 16 residues. V gave up 3 bases and J gave up 0 bases; unmatched junction bases: 7.